The 16 T cell receptor beta chains presented below share a single source sample, sequenced in a study of CD8+ T cells in alopecia areata. Specified treatment: oral pan-JAK inhibitor, 5-10 mg twice daily. Reverse transcribed after extraction, RNA yielded cDNA as the sequencing template. TCRdb keeps only in-frame clones here, not all; method: immunoSEQ multiplex PCR. The data hold roughly 120,000 clones, with about 50% observed a single time. The source was CD4+ T cells sorted from blood, collected at week 4, from a patient treated with tofacitinib. These receptors were taken from a human donor with alopecia areata.

The genes are TRBV11-2 and TRBJ1-2, with D unclear. V dropped 2 bases and J dropped 4 bases, with 8 bases sitting between them. Per germline, CDR1 SGHAT and CDR2 FQNNGV. There are 13 residues in the CDR3. CDR3: CASSLTVIYGYTF. The CDR3 DNA follows: TGTGCCAGCAGCTTAACGGTGATCTATGGCTACACCTTC.

A few counts support this clone. The gene calls are TRBV29-1 and TRBJ2-3; no definite D call. The germline V gene encodes CDR1 SQVTM and CDR2 ANQGSEA. V shed 2 bases and J shed 4 bases, with 4 bases lying between them. The CDR3 has 11 residues. The CDR3 loop reads CSVEIADTQYF. In DNA form, the CDR3 reads TGCAGCGTTGAAATCGCAGATACGCAGTATTTT.

The rearrangement joins TRBV6-5 to TRBJ2-1; D unclear. V was clipped by 6 bases and J by 5 bases, with 14 bases between them. The CDR3 is made up of 14 amino acids. Germline V gene data show CDR1 as MNHEY and CDR2 as SVGAGI. The CDR3 spells CASSRSGPNNEQFF. DNA of the CDR3: TGTGCCAGCAGCCGCAGTGGTCCAAACAATGAGCAGTTCTTC.

The chain joins TRBV7-9 to TRBJ2-5, with 7 bases aligning to TRBD1. CDR3 length: 11 residues. The germline CDR1 and CDR2 sequences are SEHNR and FQNEAQ (reference sequence). The trim removed 1 base at V and 12 bases at J, leaving 2 bases unmatched. The chain's CDR3 is CASSLEGQKYF. The DNA for the CDR3 is TGTGCCAGCAGCTTAGAGGGACAGAAGTACTTC.

Only a few counts were recorded for this clone. The CDR3 spells CSDPNRVSGYTF. The CDR3 DNA reads TGCAGCGACCCAAACAGGGTCTCTGGCTACACCTTC. This chain connects TRBV29-1 to TRBJ1-2; weak D call: TRBD1 (6 bases). V was clipped by 7 bases and J by 7 bases, with 16 bases between them. The V gene's germline CDR1 is SQVTM and CDR2 ANQGSEA. CDR3 length equals 12 residues.

The chain uses TRBV29-1 and TRBJ2-3; D uncertain. Germline values: CDR1 SQVTM, CDR2 ANQGSEA. The CDR3 has 12 residues. The V gene lost 1 base and the J gene lost 2 bases, with 4 bases spanning the gap. The CDR3 nucleotides read TGCAGCGTTGAAGGTACCACAGATACGCAGTATTTT. The encoded protein is CSVEGTTDTQYF.

CDR3 sequence (DNA): TGTGCCATCAGGAACGGACAGGGTAGCACAGATACGCAGTATTTT. This encodes CAIRNGQGSTDTQYF. The chain carries TRBV10-3 and TRBJ2-3; TRBD1 matches at 8 bases. The CDR3 loop spans 15 amino acids. V gave up 6 bases and J gave up 0 bases; unmatched junction bases: 5. Per germline, CDR1 ENHRY and CDR2 SYGVKD.

J is TRBJ2-3 and V is TRBV7-9; D is ambiguous. The CDR3 covers 13 residues. Germline V lookup: CDR1 SEHNR, CDR2 FQNEAQ (reference sequence). V was pared by 5 bases and J by 0 bases, with 6 bases between. Written as DNA, the CDR3 is TGTGCCAGCAGCCCCTTGAGCACAGATACGCAGTATTTT. It encodes CASSPLSTDTQYF.

The chain joins TRBV11-2 to TRBJ1-6; D not resolved. Trimming shortened V by 1 base and J by 9 bases, and 16 bases separated the two germline ends. The CDR3 has 16 amino acids. Germline V gene sequence: CDR1 SGHAT, CDR2 FQNNGV. In DNA, the CDR3 is TGTGCCAGCAGCTTAGTCCAGGACTGGGTCGGTTCACCCCTCCACTTT. Its protein product is CASSLVQDWVGSPLHF.

This clone was observed a handful of times. The V call is TRBV30, the J call TRBJ2-3; 7 nucleotides align to TRBD1. This CDR3 spans 15 amino acids. V gave up 4 bases and J gave up 5 bases; unmatched junction bases: 12. The germline V gene encodes CDR1 GTSNPN and CDR2 SVGIG (reference sequence). The CDR3 sequence: CAWMPGQLLKDTQYF. For the CDR3, the DNA is TGTGCCTGGATGCCGGGACAGCTGCTTAAAGATACGCAGTATTTT. Complete variable domain (other parts from reference TRBV30 and TRBJ2-3): SQTIHQWPATLVQPVGSPLSLECTVEGTSNPNLYWYRQAAGRGLQLLFYSVGIGQISSEVPQNLSASRPQDRQFILSSKKLLLSDSGFYLCAWMPGQLLKDTQYFGPGTRLTVL.

V usage is TRBV9 and J usage is TRBJ2-5, with 10 positions matching TRBD2. This CDR3 is built from 17 residues. Germline CDR1 and CDR2: SGDLS and YYNGEE. V shed 3 bases and J 3 bases; nucleotides not matched to a gene: 11. The CDR3 spells CASSGGELAGLKETQYF. For the CDR3, the DNA is TGTGCCAGCAGCGGAGGCGAACTAGCGGGATTAAAAGAGACCCAGTACTTC.

This rearrangement joins TRBV29-1 to TRBJ1-5; unclear D gene. The CDR3 length is 12 residues. The germline CDR1 and CDR2 sequences are SQVTM and ANQGSEA. V was clipped by 4 bases and J by 6 bases, with 10 bases between them. DNA for the CDR3: TGCAGCGTTGGTATGGGTTTTCAGCCCCAGCATTTT. Amino acids: CSVGMGFQPQHF.

DNA for the CDR3: TGCAGCGTTGAAATTGGACAGGGATATAACTATGGCTACACCTTC. It yields the protein CSVEIGQGYNYGYTF. V and J are TRBV29-1 and TRBJ1-2; 8 bases are a match to TRBD1. V lost 2 bases to trimming and J lost 1 base; unmatched junction nucleotides: 6. The CDR3 length is 15 residues. Germline CDR1 and CDR2: SQVTM and ANQGSEA.

This chain links TRBV29-1 with TRBJ2-7; no firm D call. Trimming removed 4 bases from V and 3 bases from J, with 10 bases in between. The CDR3 runs 12 residues. The germline CDR1 and CDR2 sequences are SQVTM and ANQGSEA. CDR3 nucleotides: TGCAGCGTTGGTGGACGGCTCTACGAGCAGTACTTC. It yields the protein CSVGGRLYEQYF.

In its sample, this clone was seen a few times. The V and J genes are TRBV29-1 and TRBJ1-5; D is perhaps TRBD1 (5 bases). The length of the CDR3 is 13 residues. The germline V gene encodes CDR1 SQVTM and CDR2 ANQGSEA. The V gene lost 3 bases and the J gene lost 7 bases, with 13 bases spanning the gap. As DNA, the CDR3 is TGCAGCGTTGAGGTAGGGGCGGGACAGCCCCAGCATTTT. It translates to CSVEVGAGQPQHF. Full variable domain (rest looked up from reference TRBV29-1 and TRBJ1-5): SAVISQKPSRDICQRGTSLTIQCQVDSQVTMMFWYRQQPGQSLTLIATANQGSEATYESGFVIDKFPISRPNLTFSTLTVSNMSPEDSSIYLCSVEVGAGQPQHFGDGTRLSIL.

This clone was found a few times. The chain recombines TRBV2 with TRBJ2-5; D is undetermined. The V end lost 7 bases, the J end lost 5 bases, and 5 bases lay between the germline ends. Germline V gene lookup returns CDR1 SNHLY and CDR2 FYNNEI. The length of the CDR3 is 10 residues. The CDR3 loop is CASNGETQYF. CDR3 bases: TGTGCCAGCAACGGGGAGACCCAGTACTTC.